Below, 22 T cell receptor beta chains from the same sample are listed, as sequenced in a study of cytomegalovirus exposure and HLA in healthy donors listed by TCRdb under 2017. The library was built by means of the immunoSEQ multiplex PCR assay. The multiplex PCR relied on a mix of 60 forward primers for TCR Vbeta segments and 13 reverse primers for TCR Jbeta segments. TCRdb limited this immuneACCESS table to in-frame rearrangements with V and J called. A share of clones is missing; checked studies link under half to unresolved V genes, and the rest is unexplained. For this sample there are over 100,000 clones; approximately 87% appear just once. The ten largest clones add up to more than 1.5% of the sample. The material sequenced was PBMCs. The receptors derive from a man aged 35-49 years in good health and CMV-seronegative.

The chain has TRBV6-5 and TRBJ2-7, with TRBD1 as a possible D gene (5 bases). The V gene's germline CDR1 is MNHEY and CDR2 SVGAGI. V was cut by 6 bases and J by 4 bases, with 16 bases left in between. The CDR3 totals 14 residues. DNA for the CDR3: TGTGCCAGCAGCCCCGGTGGGGCCCAATACGAGCAGTACTTC. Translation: CASSPGGAQYEQYF.

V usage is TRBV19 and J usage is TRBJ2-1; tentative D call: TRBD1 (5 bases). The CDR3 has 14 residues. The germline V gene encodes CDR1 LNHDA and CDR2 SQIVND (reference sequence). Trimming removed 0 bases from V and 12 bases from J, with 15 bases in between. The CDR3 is CASSIDRERGTQFF. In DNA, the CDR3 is TGTGCCAGTAGTATAGATCGAGAAAGGGGCACGCAGTTCTTC.

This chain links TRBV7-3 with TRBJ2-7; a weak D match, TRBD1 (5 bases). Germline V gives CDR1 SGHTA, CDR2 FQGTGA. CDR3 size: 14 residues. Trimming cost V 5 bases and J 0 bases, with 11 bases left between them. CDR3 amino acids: CASSPRDSSYEQYF. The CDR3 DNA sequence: TGTGCCAGCAGCCCGCGAGACAGCTCCTACGAGCAGTACTTC.

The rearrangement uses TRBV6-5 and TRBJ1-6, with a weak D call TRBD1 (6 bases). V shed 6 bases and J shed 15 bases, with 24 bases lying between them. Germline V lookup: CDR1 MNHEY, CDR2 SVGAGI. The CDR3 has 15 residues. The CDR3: CASSPIGGATIGLHF. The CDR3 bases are TGTGCCAGCAGCCCCATAGGGGGAGCCACGATAGGCCTCCACTTT.

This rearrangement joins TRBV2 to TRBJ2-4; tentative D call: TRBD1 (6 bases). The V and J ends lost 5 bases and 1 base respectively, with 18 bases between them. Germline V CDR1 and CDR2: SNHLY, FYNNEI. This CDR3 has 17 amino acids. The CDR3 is CASSKPPQGVAKNIQYF. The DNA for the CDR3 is TGTGCCAGCAGTAAACCCCCACAGGGAGTGGCCAAAAACATTCAGTACTTC.

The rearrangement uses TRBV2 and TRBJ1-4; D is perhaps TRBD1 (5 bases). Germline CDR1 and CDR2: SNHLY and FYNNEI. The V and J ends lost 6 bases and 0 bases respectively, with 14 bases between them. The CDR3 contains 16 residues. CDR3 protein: CASSETTESTNEKLFF. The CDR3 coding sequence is TGTGCCAGCAGCGAAACGACAGAATCAACTAATGAAAAACTGTTTTTT.

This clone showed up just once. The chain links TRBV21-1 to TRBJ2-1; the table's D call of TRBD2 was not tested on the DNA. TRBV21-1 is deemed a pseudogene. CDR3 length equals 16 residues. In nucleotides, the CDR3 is TGTGCCAGCAGCAAAGGGCGGGACTGCATCTACAATGAGCAGTTCTTC. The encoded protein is CASSKGRDCIYNEQFF.

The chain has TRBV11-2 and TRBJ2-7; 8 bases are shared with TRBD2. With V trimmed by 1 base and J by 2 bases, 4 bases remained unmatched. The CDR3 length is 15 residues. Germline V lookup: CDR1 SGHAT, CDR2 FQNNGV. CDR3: CASSLGAGGAYEQYF. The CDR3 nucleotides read TGTGCCAGCAGCTTAGGGGCGGGAGGAGCCTACGAGCAGTACTTC. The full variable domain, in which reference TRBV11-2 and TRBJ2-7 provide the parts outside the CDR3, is EAGVAQSPRYKIIEKRQSVAFWCNPISGHATLYWYQQILGQGPKLLIQFQNNGVVDDSQLPKDRFSAERLKGVDSTLKIQPAKLEDSAVYLCASSLGAGGAYEQYFGPGTRLTVT.

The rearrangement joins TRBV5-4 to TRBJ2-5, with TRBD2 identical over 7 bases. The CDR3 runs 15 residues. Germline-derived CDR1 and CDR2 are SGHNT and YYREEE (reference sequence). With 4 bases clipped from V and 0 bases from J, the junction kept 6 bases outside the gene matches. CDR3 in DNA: TGTGCCAGCAGCAGGTCGCTAGCGGACCAAGAGACCCAGTACTTC. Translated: CASSRSLADQETQYF.

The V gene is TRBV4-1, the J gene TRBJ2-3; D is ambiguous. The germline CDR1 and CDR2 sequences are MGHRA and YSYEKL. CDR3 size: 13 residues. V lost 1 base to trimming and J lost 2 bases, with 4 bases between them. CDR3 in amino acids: CASSQGPTDTQYF. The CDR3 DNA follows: TGCGCCAGCAGCCAAGGGCCCACAGATACGCAGTATTTT.

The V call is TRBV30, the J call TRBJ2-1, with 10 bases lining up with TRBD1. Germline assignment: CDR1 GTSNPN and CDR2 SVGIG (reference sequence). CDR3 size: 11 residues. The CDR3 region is CRDRGRNEQFF. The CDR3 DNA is TGTCGGGACAGGGGTCGGAATGAGCAGTTCTTC.

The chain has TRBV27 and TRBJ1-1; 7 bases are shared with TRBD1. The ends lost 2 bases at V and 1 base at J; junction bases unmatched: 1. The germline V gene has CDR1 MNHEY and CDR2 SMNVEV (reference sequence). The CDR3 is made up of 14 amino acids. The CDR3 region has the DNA TGTGCCAGCAGTTTAGACAGGGCGAACACTGAAGCTTTCTTT. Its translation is CASSLDRANTEAFF.

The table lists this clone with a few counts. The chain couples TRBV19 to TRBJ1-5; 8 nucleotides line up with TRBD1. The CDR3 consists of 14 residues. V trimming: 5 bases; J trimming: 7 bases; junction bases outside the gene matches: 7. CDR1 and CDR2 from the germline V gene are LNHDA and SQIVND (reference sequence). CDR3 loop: CASSDDRGGQPQHF. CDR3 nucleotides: TGTGCCAGTAGTGACGACAGGGGAGGCCAGCCCCAGCATTTT.

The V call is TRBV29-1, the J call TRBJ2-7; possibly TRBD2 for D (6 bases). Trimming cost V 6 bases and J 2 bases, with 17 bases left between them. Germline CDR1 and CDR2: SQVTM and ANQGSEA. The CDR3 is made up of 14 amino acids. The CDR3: CSVRGGGLTYEQYF. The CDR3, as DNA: TGCAGCGTCCGGGGTGGGGGGTTAACCTACGAGCAGTACTTC.

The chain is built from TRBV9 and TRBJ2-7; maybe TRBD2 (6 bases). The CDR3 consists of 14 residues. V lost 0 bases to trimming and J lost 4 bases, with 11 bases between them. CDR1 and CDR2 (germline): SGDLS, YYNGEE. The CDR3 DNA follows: TGTGCCAGCAGCGTAGGGCAGGGAGGATACGAGCAGTACTTC. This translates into CASSVGQGGYEQYF. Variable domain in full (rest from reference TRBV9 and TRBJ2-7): DSGVTQTPKHLITATGQRVTLRCSPRSGDLSVYWYQQSLDQGLQFLIQYYNGEERAKGNILERFSAQQFPDLHSELNLSSLELGDSALYFCASSVGQGGYEQYFGPGTRLTVT.

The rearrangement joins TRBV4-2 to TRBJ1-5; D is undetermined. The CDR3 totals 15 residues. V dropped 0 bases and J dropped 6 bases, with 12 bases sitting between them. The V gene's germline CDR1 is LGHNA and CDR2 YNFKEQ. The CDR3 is CASSQDLAGGQPQHF. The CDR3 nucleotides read TGTGCCAGCAGCCAAGATCTCGCCGGTGGTCAGCCCCAGCATTTT.

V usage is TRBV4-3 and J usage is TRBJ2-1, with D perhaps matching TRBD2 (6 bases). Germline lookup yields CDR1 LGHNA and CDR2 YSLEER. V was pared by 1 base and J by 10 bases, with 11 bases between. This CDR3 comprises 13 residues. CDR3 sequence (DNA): TGCGCCAGCAGCCAAGGGGACGCGGGAGAGCAGTTCTTC. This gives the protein CASSQGDAGEQFF.

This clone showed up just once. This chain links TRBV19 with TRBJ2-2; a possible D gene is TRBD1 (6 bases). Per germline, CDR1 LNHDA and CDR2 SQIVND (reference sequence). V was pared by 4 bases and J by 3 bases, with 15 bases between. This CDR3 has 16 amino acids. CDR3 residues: CASSRNQGRYTGELFF. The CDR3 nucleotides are TGTGCCAGTAGTAGAAACCAGGGGCGGTACACCGGGGAGCTGTTTTTT.

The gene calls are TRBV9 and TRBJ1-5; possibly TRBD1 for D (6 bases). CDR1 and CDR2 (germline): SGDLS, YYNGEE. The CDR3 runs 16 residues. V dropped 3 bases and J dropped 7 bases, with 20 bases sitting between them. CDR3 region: CASSAPGARGKQPQHF. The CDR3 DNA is TGTGCCAGCAGCGCACCCGGAGCGAGGGGGAAGCAGCCCCAGCATTTT.

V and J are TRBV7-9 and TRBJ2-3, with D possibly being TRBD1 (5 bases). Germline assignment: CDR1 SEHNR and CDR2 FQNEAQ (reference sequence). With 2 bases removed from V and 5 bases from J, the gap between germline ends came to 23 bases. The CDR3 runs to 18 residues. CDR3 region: CASSLNPRQRQFGDTQYF. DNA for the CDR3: TGTGCCAGCAGCTTAAATCCGAGACAGAGGCAGTTCGGAGATACGCAGTATTTT.

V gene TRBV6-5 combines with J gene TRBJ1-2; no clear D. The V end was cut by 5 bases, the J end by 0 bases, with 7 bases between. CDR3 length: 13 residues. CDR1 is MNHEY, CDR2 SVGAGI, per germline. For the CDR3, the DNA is TGTGCCAGCAGTGGCCATGCTAACTATGGCTACACCTTC. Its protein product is CASSGHANYGYTF.

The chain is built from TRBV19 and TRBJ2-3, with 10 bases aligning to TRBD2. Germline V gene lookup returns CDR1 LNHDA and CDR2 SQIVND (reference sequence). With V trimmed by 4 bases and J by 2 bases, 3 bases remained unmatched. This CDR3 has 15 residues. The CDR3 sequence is CASSNSGGHTDTQYF. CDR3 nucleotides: TGTGCCAGTAGTAATAGCGGGGGGCACACAGATACGCAGTATTTT.